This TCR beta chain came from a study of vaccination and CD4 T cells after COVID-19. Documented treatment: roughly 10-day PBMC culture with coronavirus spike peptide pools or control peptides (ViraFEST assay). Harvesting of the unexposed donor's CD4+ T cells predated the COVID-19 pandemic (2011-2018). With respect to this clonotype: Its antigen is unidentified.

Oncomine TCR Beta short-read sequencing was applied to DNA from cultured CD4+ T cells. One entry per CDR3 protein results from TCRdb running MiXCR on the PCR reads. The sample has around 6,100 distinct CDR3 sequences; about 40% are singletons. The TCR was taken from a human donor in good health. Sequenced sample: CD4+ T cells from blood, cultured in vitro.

The CDR3 is CASSSDGYEQFF. The CDR3 DNA sequence: TGTGCCAGCAGTTCCGACGGTTATGAGCAGTTCTTC. The chain employs TRBV6-5 and TRBJ2-1; the D is unclear. The CDR3 extends over 12 amino acids. In germline, CDR1 is MNHEY, CDR2 SVGAGI. Deletions cut 4 bases from V and 8 bases from J, with 9 bases between.